These 31 T cell receptor beta chains originate from one sample sequenced in a study of CD8 T cells in ankylosing spondylitis. Findings of the study overall: Made up of under 10 highly homologous variants, a TCR beta motif appeared characteristic of ankylosing spondylitis blood.

These TCRs' antigens remain unknown. TCRdb ran MiXCR on the 5' RACE reads and lists one entry per CDR3 protein. The repertoire holds around 490,000 distinct CDR3 sequences, with approximately 5% as singletons. What was sequenced was blood, either unsorted or a sorted T cell fraction (not recorded which). The origin of the receptors is a male donor with ankylosing spondylitis.

This clonotype occurred a few times. This rearrangement joins TRBV6-5 to TRBJ2-1; 7 nucleotides line up with TRBD2. Trimming removed 2 bases from V and 4 bases from J; junction bases left unmatched: 8. The CDR3 is 16 residues long. CDR1 and CDR2 from the germline V gene are MNHEY and SVGAGI. CDR3 bases: TGTGCCAGCAGTTACACGCCGAGCGGGGATTACAATGAGCAGTTCTTC. This sequence encodes CASSYTPSGDYNEQFF.

This clonotype has ten or more counts. The V and J genes are TRBV20-1 and TRBJ1-2; D remains unclear. CDR3 length equals 13 residues. The germline V gene encodes CDR1 DFQATT and CDR2 SNEGSKA (reference sequence). The germline V and J ends were trimmed by 2 bases and 4 bases, with 11 bases remaining between them. CDR3 amino acids: CSARIEGLYGYTF. The CDR3 bases are TGCAGTGCTAGAATCGAGGGCCTCTATGGCTACACCTTC.

This clonotype was counted at least ten times. The chain combines TRBV7-2 with TRBJ2-1; TRBD2 aligns across 11 bases. From germline, CDR1 is SGHTA and CDR2 FQGNSA. CDR3 length equals 16 residues. Unmatched junction bases numbered 12, after V lost 7 bases and J lost 7 bases. CDR3 DNA: TGTGCCAGCACCACCCCCGCGGCTAGCGGGAGGAATGAGCAGTTCTTC. Translation: CASTTPAASGRNEQFF.

This clonotype was detected many times. The gene calls are TRBV5-1 and TRBJ2-5; TRBD1 agrees at 8 bases. The CDR3 totals 14 residues. Trimming cost V 0 bases and J 5 bases; bases outside gene matches: 3. Germline V gives CDR1 SGHRS, CDR2 YFSETQ. The CDR3 bases are TGCGCCAGCAGCTTGGCAGGGGGCTCCGAGACCCAGTACTTC. Its translation: CASSLAGGSETQYF.

This clonotype was recorded many times. The genes are TRBV5-6 and TRBJ1-2, with D possibly being TRBD1 (5 bases). Germline V gives CDR1 SGHDT, CDR2 YYEEEE. This CDR3 spans 12 amino acids. V dropped 4 bases and J dropped 3 bases, with 7 bases sitting between them. CDR3 nucleotide sequence: TGTGCCAGCAGCGGGGGATACTATGGCTACACCTTC. It is translated as CASSGGYYGYTF.

The V call is TRBV7-9, the J call TRBJ2-2; no reliable D call. The CDR3 runs 14 residues. CDR1 and CDR2 (germline): SEHNR, FQNEAQ (reference sequence). Trimming took 5 bases from V and 3 from J, leaving 10 bases between them. In nucleotides, the CDR3 is TGTGCCAGCAGCATTGGTCTTTACACCGGGGAGCTGTTTTTT. This encodes CASSIGLYTGELFF.

The chain joins TRBV28 to TRBJ2-5, with 9 bases identical to TRBD2. In germline, CDR1 is MDHEN, CDR2 SYDVKM. This CDR3 contains 15 residues. Trimming took 6 bases from V and 1 from J; bases not matched to a gene: 6. Here the CDR3 reads CASRATSGPQETQYF. CDR3 nucleotides: TGTGCCAGCAGAGCCACTAGCGGGCCCCAAGAGACCCAGTACTTC.

This clonotype has at least ten counts. V gene TRBV20-1 combines with J gene TRBJ2-1; 10 bases are shared with TRBD1. The V gene's germline CDR1 is DFQATT and CDR2 SNEGSKA (reference sequence). V lost 4 bases and J lost 1; bases outside the gene matches: 1. This CDR3 spans 14 amino acids. The CDR3 DNA follows: TGCAGTGCTATGGACAGGGGGTCCTACAATGAGCAGTTCTTC. Its translation is CSAMDRGSYNEQFF.

Concerning this clonotype: It may be a read error: a sequence one base away is much more abundant. V gene TRBV7-9 combines with J gene TRBJ2-3, with 7 bases lining up with TRBD2. CDR1 and CDR2 (germline): SEHNR, FQNEAQ (reference sequence). CDR3 size: 13 residues. For the CDR3, the DNA is TGTGCCAGCAGCTCTAGCGGTACAGATACGCGGTATTTT. Its protein product is CASSSSGTDTRYF.

This clonotype occurred a few times. The chain carries TRBV28 and TRBJ2-1; D is undetermined. Germline CDR1 and CDR2: MDHEN and SYDVKM. With 3 bases removed from V and 10 bases from J, the gap between germline ends came to 7 bases. The CDR3 totals 11 residues. The CDR3 sequence: CASSLPWEQFF. The DNA for the CDR3 is TGTGCCAGCAGTTTGCCCTGGGAGCAGTTCTTC.

This chain connects TRBV6-1 to TRBJ1-5; D is undetermined. This CDR3 has 14 residues. Germline loops: CDR1 MNHNS, CDR2 SASEGT. Trimming shortened V by 8 bases and J by 5 bases, and 16 bases separated the two germline ends. CDR3 in amino acids: CASEDPGSDQPQHF. The CDR3 nucleotides read TGTGCCAGCGAAGACCCCGGCAGCGATCAGCCCCAGCATTTT.

Ten or more counts support this clonotype. The rearrangement joins TRBV28 to TRBJ1-5; TRBD1 agrees at 9 bases. Per germline, CDR1 MDHEN and CDR2 SYDVKM. V shed 8 bases and J 5 bases; nucleotides not matched to a gene: 7. The CDR3 totals 14 residues. The CDR3 protein is CASGPGTGHQPQHF. The CDR3 coding sequence is TGTGCCAGCGGACCCGGGACAGGGCATCAGCCCCAGCATTTT.

V and J are TRBV20-1 and TRBJ2-7; 7 nucleotides match TRBD2. Germline assignment: CDR1 DFQATT and CDR2 SNEGSKA (reference sequence). The CDR3 covers 16 residues. Losses at the gene ends were 0 bases for V and 0 bases for J; bases not matched to a gene: 8. CDR3 sequence reads: CSARDPLRGSSYEQYF. The CDR3 DNA reads TGCAGTGCTAGAGATCCTTTGCGGGGGAGCTCCTACGAGCAGTACTTC.

The J gene is TRBJ2-4, the V gene TRBV20-1, with D tentatively TRBD2 (7 bases). From germline, CDR1 is DFQATT and CDR2 SNEGSKA (reference sequence). The CDR3 runs 15 residues. Trimming cost V 6 bases and J 8 bases, with 23 bases left between them. CDR3 coding DNA: TGCAGTGCCCAAAGGGGGGGGCAGGGCGAAGACATTCAGTACTTC. This encodes CSAQRGGQGEDIQYF.

The chain joins TRBV24-1 to TRBJ2-1; TRBD2 matches at 7 bases. The germline V gene has CDR1 KGHDR and CDR2 SFDVKD. CDR3 length equals 18 residues. V lost 3 bases, J lost 7 bases, and 17 bases stayed unmatched. The CDR3 protein is CATSDDRTGTKIMNEQFF. The CDR3 DNA follows: TGTGCCACCAGTGATGACCGGACCGGGACTAAGATTATGAATGAGCAGTTCTTC.

This clonotype was recorded at least ten times. The V call is TRBV12-3 or TRBV12-4, the J call TRBJ2-7; TRBD2 matches 8 bases. V lost 4 bases and J lost 2; bases outside the gene matches: 10. The CDR3 is made up of 16 amino acids. The CDR3 protein is CASSSHRGGATYEQYF. The CDR3 nucleotides read TGTGCCAGCAGTTCCCACCGGGGGGGGGCTACCTACGAGCAGTACTTC.

There are many counts of this clonotype. The chain has TRBV6-5 and TRBJ2-5; D tentatively fits TRBD1 or TRBD2 (5 bases each). Trimming removed 0 bases from V and 2 bases from J, with 13 bases in between. Germline-derived CDR1 and CDR2 are MNHEY and SVGAGI. There are 16 residues in the CDR3. The CDR3 sequence: CASSYSGVGGQETQYF. CDR3 nucleotides: TGTGCCAGCAGTTACTCAGGGGTTGGGGGTCAAGAGACCCAGTACTTC.

The chain recombines TRBV7-2 with TRBJ2-7; TRBD2 might be the D (6 bases). The CDR3 length is 15 residues. The germline V gene has CDR1 SGHTA and CDR2 FQGNSA. The V and J ends lost 1 base and 3 bases respectively, with 13 bases between them. The CDR3 DNA reads TGTGCCAGCAGCTTAGTGCGCGGGATAAGCTACGAGCAGTACTTC. Translated, it gives CASSLVRGISYEQYF.

This clonotype was seen repeatedly, ten times or more. The rearrangement links TRBV5-1 to TRBJ1-1; possibly TRBD1 for D (6 bases). V was cut by 4 bases and J by 0 bases, with 19 bases left in between. The CDR3 has 17 residues. Per the germline V gene, CDR1 is SGHRS and CDR2 is YFSETQ. This chain's CDR3 is CASSPTSDRHLNTEAFF. The CDR3, as DNA: TGCGCCAGCAGCCCGACTTCCGACAGGCATCTGAACACTGAAGCTTTCTTT.

This clonotype was found a few times. This chain uses TRBV14 with TRBJ2-3; a weak D match, TRBD1 (6 bases). The CDR3 covers 14 residues. The germline V and J ends were trimmed by 3 bases and 6 bases, with 13 bases remaining between them. Per the germline V gene, CDR1 is SGHDN and CDR2 is FVKESK. CDR3 sequence reads: CASSQGQAVDTQYF. The CDR3 nucleotides are TGTGCCAGCAGCCAGGGACAAGCGGTGGATACGCAGTATTTT.

This clonotype appeared many times. The chain joins TRBV28 to TRBJ2-7; a possible D gene is TRBD2 (5 bases). The CDR3 runs to 17 residues. Germline-derived CDR1 and CDR2 are MDHEN and SYDVKM. V was trimmed by 1 base and J by 2 bases, leaving 18 bases between them. CDR3 sequence: CASSLSLLASGTYEQYF. The CDR3 DNA follows: TGTGCCAGCAGTTTATCTTTGTTGGCTTCGGGAACCTACGAGCAGTACTTC.

The sample holds many counts of this clonotype. The chain links TRBV24-1 to TRBJ2-5, with 13 bases that match TRBD2. The CDR3 is 14 amino acids. J lost 4 bases, V lost 10 bases, and 5 bases had no gene match. CDR1 and CDR2 from the germline V gene are KGHDR and SFDVKD. CDR3 in amino acids: CATGLAGAGETQYF. In DNA, the CDR3 is TGTGCCACAGGACTAGCGGGAGCGGGAGAGACCCAGTACTTC.

Ten or more counts support this clonotype. The chain carries TRBV12-3 or TRBV12-4 and TRBJ2-2, with D possibly being TRBD1 or TRBD2 (5 bases each). V was cut by 2 bases and J by 7 bases, with 11 bases left in between. The CDR3 consists of 14 residues. The CDR3 nucleotides read TGTGCCAGCAGTTTATGGGGACGAGGCGGGGAGCTGTTTTTT. Translated: CASSLWGRGGELFF.

This clonotype was observed at least ten times. The chain carries TRBV20-1 and TRBJ2-1, with 9 bases aligning to TRBD2. Germline trimming cut 7 bases from V and 0 bases from J; bases unmatched to any gene: 7. Per germline, CDR1 DFQATT and CDR2 SNEGSKA (reference sequence). The CDR3 length is 15 residues. The CDR3 region has the DNA TGCAGTGGTATAGCGGGGGCTAGCTCCTACAATGAGCAGTTCTTC. Translating gives CSGIAGASSYNEQFF.

Ten or more counts support this clonotype. The chain carries TRBV5-1 and TRBJ2-1, with D maybe TRBD2 (6 bases). CDR1 is SGHRS, CDR2 YFSETQ, per germline. Trimming left V 4 bases short and J 0 bases short, with 17 bases between. The CDR3 is 17 amino acids. CDR3: CASSLGTLRSSYNEQFF. Written as DNA, the CDR3 is TGCGCCAGCAGCCTGGGGACTCTAAGGAGCTCCTACAATGAGCAGTTCTTC.

This clonotype was recorded at least ten times. The rearrangement links TRBV4-3 to TRBJ1-1; D is undetermined. The CDR3 length is 15 residues. Trimming removed 0 bases at V and 5 bases at J, with 13 bases between. Germline values: CDR1 LGHNA, CDR2 YSLEER. In DNA, the CDR3 is TGCGCCAGCAGCCAAGAGAGGCTGCGCGGTACTGAAGCTTTCTTT. Translated: CASSQERLRGTEAFF.

As concerns this clonotype: One base away lies a much larger clone, so this may be a sequencing read error. The V and J genes are TRBV5-1 and TRBJ2-5; TRBD2 is a possible D gene (5 bases). Germline V gene sequence: CDR1 SGHRS, CDR2 YFSETQ. The CDR3 length is 16 residues. The CDR3 sequence: CAGSLSTGVGKETQYF. The CDR3 region has the DNA TGCGCCGGCAGCTTGAGTACCGGGGTCGGGAAAGAGACCCAGTACTTC.

The chain uses TRBV6-1 and TRBJ2-2, with 11 bases fitting TRBD2. Looked up from germline, CDR1 is MNHNS and CDR2 is SASEGT. This CDR3 spans 15 amino acids. V lost 8 bases to trimming and J lost 6 bases; unmatched junction nucleotides: 8. CDR3 in amino acids: CASAPIAGGAGELFF. The CDR3 region has the DNA TGTGCCAGCGCCCCCATAGCGGGAGGGGCCGGGGAGCTGTTTTTT.

This clonotype was observed at least ten times. This chain connects TRBV29-1 to TRBJ1-1, with D maybe TRBD1 (5 bases). Between the trimmed V and J ends, which lost 4 bases and 5 bases, there was a span of 14 bases. Germline CDR1 SQVTM, CDR2 ANQGSEA. This CDR3 is 13 amino acids long. In DNA, the CDR3 is TGCAGCGTTGGAGGGACTATCACGACTGAAGCTTTCTTT. Translated, it gives CSVGGTITTEAFF.

This clonotype was counted ten times or more. The chain uses TRBV5-1 and TRBJ2-7; no clear D. The CDR3 has 12 residues. V was shortened by 3 bases and J by 7 bases, with 11 bases between the two germline ends. Per the germline V gene, CDR1 is SGHRS and CDR2 is YFSETQ. This CDR3 is CASSSSVGEQYF. The CDR3 nucleotides read TGCGCCAGCAGCTCGTCGGTGGGGGAGCAGTACTTC. Looking up the rest from reference TRBV5-1 and TRBJ2-7 gives the full variable domain: KAGVTQTPRYLIKTRGQQVTLSCSPISGHRSVSWYQQTPGQGLQFLFEYFSETQRNKGNFPGRFSGRQFSNSRSEMNVSTLELGDSALYLCASSSSVGEQYFGPGTRLTVT.

The V call is TRBV20-1, the J call TRBJ2-7; D is possibly TRBD2 (6 bases). Germline CDR1 is DFQATT and CDR2 is SNEGSKA (reference sequence). The CDR3 length is 13 residues. V was trimmed by 4 bases and J by 2 bases, leaving 12 bases between them. In DNA form, the CDR3 reads TGCAGTGCTACCGGGACTCCCACCTACGAGCAGTACTTC. Its translation is CSATGTPTYEQYF.